The clone carrying this TCR beta chain came up many times. Its specificity is unknown. Trimming removed 5 bases at V and 4 bases at J, with 14 bases between. This CDR3 comprises 14 residues. CDR1 and CDR2 (germline): SGHVS, FNYEAQ. No treatment of any kind had been given to any patient before thyroid surgery. The sample originates from a study of metastatic and nonmetastatic thyroid tumors. Study overall: Repertoires from blood and tumor or nodule tissue of malignant and benign thyroid patients were compared.

As handled by the study authors: Clinicopathological groups supplied CDR3 differences that were used to build a distant-metastasis classifier for papillary thyroid cancer. MiXCR reprocessed the PCR reads for TCRdb. The V and J calls and clone size come from TCRdb's table, not from the authors' own analysis. The profile shows more than 40,000 clones, more than 20% of them singletons. Study-wide results and limits: Reported TCR beta diversity, measured in blood and tumor, was significantly higher for malignant thyroid tumors than for benign nodules.

The rearrangement links TRBV7-6 to TRBJ1-1; no clear D gene. This receptor was taken from a female donor with papillary thyroid cancer or a benign thyroid nodule (not recorded which). Some clones in this sample may be carry-over from other donors' samples. The sample was tumor tissue. CDR3 protein: CASSTGDSGTEAFF. CDR3 nucleotide sequence: TGTGCCAGCAGCACGGGAGATAGCGGCACTGAAGCTTTCTTT.